This T cell receptor (beta chain) is from a study of Tregs in tolerant kidney transplant recipients (dated by TCRdb to between 2019 and 2020). About the full investigation: Transplants used related donors with nonmyeloablative bone marrow transplantation; mixed chimerism was transient in the human trials. The study used TCRbeta sequencing to identify donor-specific regulatory T cells before combined kidney and bone marrow transplantation, then tracked those cells after transplant. Results and caveats for the whole study, not just this receptor: Donor-specific Treg expansion exceeded global Treg expansion in tolerant patients, suggesting antigen-driven rather than nonspecific expansion. Expanding Tregs with activated donor B cells appeared to identify the most biologically relevant and donor-specific TCRbeta repertoire. Biological reproducibility was not examined directly, but technical replication error appeared to be minimal. Because the PCR primers were changed over time for some patients, nucleotide-level comparison could not be performed across the samples from those patients. Because the study included only a small number of patients, the results must be confirmed in larger populations and under other immunosuppression protocols.

The sample's time point label, decoded: blood sample drawn before combined kidney and bone marrow transplant. Unstimulated Tregs (CD4+CD25+CD127-), CD4+ non-Tregs (CD4+CD25-), CD4 and CD8 cells were FACS-sorted from thawed PBMCs. The patients were a few recipients of combined kidney and bone marrow transplants from the ITN036ST trial, and samples were available only for these trial subjects. Healthy control blood was separated into PBMCs by Ficoll density gradient and cryopreserved, and patient PBMCs were collected both before and after transplant. For TCRbeta CDR3 sequencing, genomic DNA was extracted from sorted cells using the QIAGEN DNeasy Blood and Tissue Kit. High-throughput TCRbeta CDR3 sequencing, including PCR amplification with bias correction and internal controls, was performed commercially through immunoSEQ. As for how the authors treated the data: Unique productive TCRbeta sequences were defined by CDR3 nucleotide sequence where primers matched, and otherwise by CDR3 amino acid sequence together with Vbeta and Jbeta genes. Sorting error was corrected by removing sequences shared between sorted populations at a frequency ratio of 2:1 or less, and the remaining shared sequences were assigned to the higher population. Sequences were defined as donor-reactive when expanded at least 5-fold in CFSE-low cells versus unstimulated cells and present at a frequency of at least 0.01% in CFSE-low cells. Repertoire divergence was quantified by Jensen-Shannon divergence using the top 100 TCRbeta sequences ranked by frequency. For samples with multiple sequencing runs, sorting error was corrected separately for each run before the runs were pooled. Imported from immuneACCESS, the table was reduced by TCRdb to in-frame sequences with V and J called. These copies leave out some clones; in studies compared against another copy, an unresolved V gene accounts for under half, and the cause of the remainder is not known. That table furnishes V, J and clone size, whereas the DNA furnished D and trimming. The sample has some 66,000 clones on record, roughly 90% of them singletons. The ten largest clones represent 11% of the sample.

Points on this clone: It lacks a known antigen. No base quality information exists; no much larger clone differs at one position.

V ends up 3 bases short and J 5 bases short, with an unmatched junction base count of 11. For CDR1 and CDR2, the germline V gene lists MGHRA and YSYEKL. The CDR3 covers 16 residues, taking in both the cysteine and the phenylalanine. CDR3 DNA is the only sequence kept; it has 48 bases, read in frame from the first base. This clonotype originated in a human donor who received a combined kidney and bone marrow transplant. Here the chain combines TRBV4-1 and TRBJ1-1, with 8 bases in between that match TRBD1. The sample consisted of CD8+ T cells from blood, taken before the transplant. The CDR3 sequence is CASSQIQGASKTEAFF. The nucleotides read TGCGCCAGCAGCCAGATCCAGGGGGCCTCTAAGACTGAAGCTTTCTTT.